This passage covers 19 T cell receptor beta chains from one sample sequenced in a study of T cells expressing NK-cell markers. TCRdb re-called the 5' RACE reads and gives one entry per CDR3 protein, without DNA. This sample's table reports 350,000 to 400,000 distinct CDR3 sequences. The sequencing sample was made of blood T cells: a sorted CD56 or NKG2C T cell subset, CD4+ or CD8+ T cells, or bulk PBMC T cells (not recorded which). The source of these receptors is a woman between 45 and 65 years old in good health.

The chain employs TRBV7-9 and TRBJ1-2; the D call of TRBD1 rests on TCRdb alone, since no DNA is present to check it. This CDR3 is 15 amino acids long. CDR1 and CDR2 (germline): SEHNR, FQNEAQ (reference sequence). CDR3 residues: CASSQRDRALDGYTF.

CDR3 residues: CSVRSGWTEAFF. The chain employs TRBV29-1 and TRBJ1-1. The CDR3 has 12 residues. Per the germline V gene, CDR1 is SQVTM and CDR2 is ANQGSEA. Using reference TRBV29-1 and TRBJ1-1 for the parts outside the CDR3, the full variable domain is SAVISQKPSRDICQRGTSLTIQCQVDSQVTMMFWYRQQPGQSLTLIATANQGSEATYESGFVIDKFPISRPNLTFSTLTVSNMSPEDSSIYLCSVRSGWTEAFFGQGTRLTVV.

The chain recombines TRBV7-9 with TRBJ2-1. CDR1 is SEHNR, CDR2 FQNEAQ, per germline (reference sequence). This CDR3 is built from 16 residues. CDR3 sequence reads: CASSLGRHGMIYEQFF.

The V gene is TRBV29-1, the J gene TRBJ2-1. This CDR3 comprises 12 residues. CDR1 and CDR2 (germline): SQVTM, ANQGSEA. CDR3 sequence reads: CSVGDYYNEQFF.

The genes are TRBV5-1 and TRBJ1-1; lacking DNA, the TRBD1 call made by TCRdb goes unchecked. Germline-derived CDR1 and CDR2 are SGHRS and YFSETQ. The CDR3 runs to 14 residues. The CDR3 here is CASSLGDILVEAFF.

This chain links TRBV7-9 with TRBJ2-1; TCRdb's D gene call, TRBD2, goes unchecked for lack of DNA. The CDR3 contains 15 residues. Looked up from germline, CDR1 is SEHNR and CDR2 is FQNEAQ (reference sequence). CDR3 in amino acids: CASRPTGGPGYEQFF. The full variable domain, its missing parts supplied by reference TRBV7-9 and TRBJ2-1, is DTGVSQNPRHKITKRGQNVTFRCDPISEHNRLYWYRQTLGQGPEFLTYFQNEAQLEKSRLLSDRFSAERPKGSFSTLEIQRTEQGDSAMYLCASRPTGGPGYEQFFGPGTRLTVL.

The chain links TRBV5-5 to TRBJ2-3; absent DNA, TCRdb's TRBD2 call cannot be checked. The CDR3 is made up of 16 amino acids. Germline V gene data show CDR1 as SGHKS and CDR2 as YYEKEE (reference sequence). The CDR3 spells CASSLESPALTDTQYF.

The J gene is TRBJ2-5, the V gene TRBV28. The CDR3 runs to 18 residues. From germline, CDR1 is MDHEN and CDR2 SYDVKM. CDR3 sequence reads: CASSLLEPRSLRSETQYF.

The CDR3 sequence: CASSQGVGTGTDTQYF. J is TRBJ2-3 and V is TRBV7-3; there is no DNA to check the TCRdb D call of TRBD2. This CDR3 is built from 16 residues. From germline, CDR1 is SGHTA and CDR2 FQGTGA.

V gene TRBV7-7 combines with J gene TRBJ2-1; TCRdb's D call of TRBD2 is untestable without DNA. Germline V lookup: CDR1 SSHAT, CDR2 FNYEAQ (reference sequence). The CDR3 has 15 amino acids. The CDR3: CASSFLASGSDEQFF. The entire variable domain, with the rest obtained from reference TRBV7-7 and TRBJ2-1, is as follows: GAGVSQSPRYKVTKRGQDVTLRCDPISSHATLYWYQQALGQGPEFLTYFNYEAQPDKSGLPSDRFSAERPEGSISTLTIQRTEQRDSAMYRCASSFLASGSDEQFFGPGTRLTVL.

The rearrangement uses TRBV5-5 and TRBJ2-5; TCRdb indicates TRBD2, and absent DNA this call remains unverified. Per germline, CDR1 SGHKS and CDR2 YYEKEE (reference sequence). The CDR3 is 13 amino acids. This CDR3 is CASFLAGSETQYF.

V gene TRBV27 combines with J gene TRBJ1-2; the TCRdb D gene call, TRBD1, has no DNA to confirm it. Germline V gene lookup returns CDR1 MNHEY and CDR2 SMNVEV (reference sequence). CDR3 size: 14 residues. The CDR3 is CASSTVQGARGYTF.

The rearrangement joins TRBV7-9 to TRBJ1-1; TCRdb's D call, TRBD1, is unchecked because there is no DNA. The CDR3 consists of 14 residues. In germline, CDR1 is SEHNR, CDR2 FQNEAQ (reference sequence). The chain's CDR3 is CASSTPYTGTPAFF.

This chain uses TRBV5-1 with TRBJ2-5; TCRdb selects TRBD1, and the lack of DNA leaves this call unchecked. The CDR3 covers 14 residues. Germline CDR1 is SGHRS and CDR2 is YFSETQ. The CDR3 protein is CASSSSAPSETQYF.

This chain joins TRBV15 and TRBJ2-1; TCRdb calls TRBD2, which cannot be checked without DNA. The CDR3 totals 12 residues. Germline CDR1 and CDR2: LNHNV and YYDKDF (reference sequence). CDR3 protein: CATSSGGGEQFF.

This chain joins TRBV11-2 and TRBJ2-3; TCRdb lists TRBD2, though no DNA is available to test this call. CDR3 size: 15 residues. Germline V lookup: CDR1 SGHAT, CDR2 FQNNGV. The chain's CDR3 is CASRPWTTLTDTQYF.

This chain uses TRBV18 with TRBJ1-2; TCRdb designates TRBD1, a call that cannot be tested without DNA. CDR1 is KGHSH, CDR2 LQKENI, per germline. The CDR3 is 16 amino acids. This CDR3 reads CASSPTGPPHPYGYTF.

The chain uses TRBV5-1 and TRBJ2-2; with no DNA, the TCRdb D assignment of TRBD1 cannot be verified. The CDR3 consists of 14 residues. Germline CDR1 is SGHRS and CDR2 is YFSETQ. CDR3 region: CASSPHGGAGELFF.

The gene calls are TRBV10-3 and TRBJ1-1; lacking DNA, the TRBD1 call made by TCRdb goes unchecked. Germline loops: CDR1 ENHRY, CDR2 SYGVKD. The CDR3 has 17 residues. CDR3 region: CAISVTPGVGVGTEAFF.